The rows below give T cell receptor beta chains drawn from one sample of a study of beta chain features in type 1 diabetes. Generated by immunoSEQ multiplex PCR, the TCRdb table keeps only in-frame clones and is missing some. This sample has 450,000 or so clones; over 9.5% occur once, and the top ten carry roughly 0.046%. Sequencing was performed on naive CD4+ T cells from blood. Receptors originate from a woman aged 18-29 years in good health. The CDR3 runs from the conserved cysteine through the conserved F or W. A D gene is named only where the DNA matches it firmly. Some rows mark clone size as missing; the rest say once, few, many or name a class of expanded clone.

CDR3nt: TGTGCCACCAGGCAGGACAGGAGGAACACTGAAGCTTTCTTT
CDR3aa: CATRQDRRNTEAFF
v_gene: TRBV15
abundance: .
d_gene: TRBD1
j_gene: TRBJ1-1

CDR3nt: TGCGCCAGCAGCACCGTTTCCGGGACGGAGAAAGAGACCCAGTACTTC
CDR3aa: CASSTVSGTEKETQYF
v_gene: TRBV5-1
abundance: .
d_gene: .
j_gene: TRBJ2-5

CDR3nt: TGCGCCAGCAGCCAAGATGGCGGGACCTACGAGCAGTACTTC
CDR3aa: CASSQDGGTYEQYF
v_gene: TRBV4-3
abundance: .
d_gene: .
j_gene: TRBJ2-7

CDR3nt: TGTGCCAGCAGCCCAGACGGGGGGCGTCTTGGAAAACTGTTTTTT
CDR3aa: CASSPDGGRLGKLFF
v_gene: TRBV13
abundance: few
d_gene: .
j_gene: TRBJ1-4

CDR3nt: TGTGCCAGCAGCGTACCTACAGGGGCCTCCTACAATGAGCAGTTCTTC
CDR3aa: CASSVPTGASYNEQFF
v_gene: TRBV9
abundance: few
d_gene: TRBD1
j_gene: TRBJ2-1

CDR3nt: TGTGCCAGCAGCTCTCAGGGAATTGCTCAGCCCCAGCATTTT
CDR3aa: CASSSQGIAQPQHF
v_gene: TRBV7-2
abundance: few
d_gene: .
j_gene: TRBJ1-5

CDR3nt: TGTGCCAGCTCACCACCGCCAGGGAACACTGAAGCTTTCTTT
CDR3aa: CASSPPPGNTEAFF
v_gene: TRBV18
abundance: .
d_gene: .
j_gene: TRBJ1-1

CDR3nt: TGTGCCAGCAGACAGGGGGGGAACACGAATGAGCAGTTCTTC
CDR3aa: CASRQGGNTNEQFF
v_gene: TRBV7-9
abundance: few
d_gene: .
j_gene: TRBJ2-1

CDR3nt: TGTGCCAGCAGCTTAGGACGCCTTAACACTGAAGCTTTCTTT
CDR3aa: CASSLGRLNTEAFF
v_gene: TRBV7-2
abundance: few
d_gene: .
j_gene: TRBJ1-1

CDR3nt: TGTGCCAGCAGTCCCCTCGGACCTCGTTCAGATACGCAGTATTTT
CDR3aa: CASSPLGPRSDTQYF
v_gene: TRBV28
abundance: few
d_gene: .
j_gene: TRBJ2-3

CDR3nt: TGTGCCAGCAGCACTCGACAGAAGATCTCCTACGAGCAGTACTTC
CDR3aa: CASSTRQKISYEQYF
v_gene: TRBV5-4
abundance: .
d_gene: .
j_gene: TRBJ2-7

CDR3nt: TGCGCCAGCGGCCAAGGTTTACGACGGGGGGCCCTAACTAACTATGGCTACACCTTC
CDR3aa: CASGQGLRRGALTNYGYTF
v_gene: TRBV4-1
abundance: .
d_gene: .
j_gene: TRBJ1-2

CDR3nt: TGTGCCAGCAGCGACGACAGGTCCTACGAGCAGTACTTC
CDR3aa: CASSDDRSYEQYF
v_gene: TRBV9
abundance: .
d_gene: .
j_gene: TRBJ2-7

CDR3nt: TGTGCCAGCAGTTCCCGACAGGACAGAGGTATCCAGTACTTC
CDR3aa: CASSSRQDRGIQYF
v_gene: TRBV27
abundance: few
d_gene: .
j_gene: TRBJ2-5

CDR3nt: TGTGCCAGCAGCCCGCCCAGGGGAAGCTCCTACAATGAGCAGTTCTTC
CDR3aa: CASSPPRGSSYNEQFF
v_gene: TRBV7-9
abundance: .
d_gene: .
j_gene: TRBJ2-1

CDR3nt: TGTGCCAGCAGCTTAGATTACGTAGACCTGTATGGCTACACCTTC
CDR3aa: CASSLDYVDLYGYTF
v_gene: TRBV7-9
abundance: .
d_gene: .
j_gene: TRBJ1-2

CDR3nt: TGCGCCAGCAGCCAAGATTTCAGACAAGATAATTCACCCCTCCACTTT
CDR3aa: CASSQDFRQDNSPLHF
v_gene: TRBV4-3
abundance: .
d_gene: .
j_gene: TRBJ1-6

CDR3nt: TGTGCCAGCAGCTCGACAGGGAGGGGAGAGACCCAGTACTTC
CDR3aa: CASSSTGRGETQYF
v_gene: TRBV7-2
abundance: few
d_gene: .
j_gene: TRBJ2-5

CDR3nt: TGTGCCACCAGCAGACCCCAGTGGACAGGCGGCACAGATACGCAGTATTTT
CDR3aa: CATSRPQWTGGTDTQYF
v_gene: TRBV15
abundance: few
d_gene: TRBD1
j_gene: TRBJ2-3

CDR3nt: TGCAGTGTACGGACTACGTACTACGAGCAGTACTTC
CDR3aa: CSVRTTYYEQYF
v_gene: TRBV29-1
abundance: many
d_gene: .
j_gene: TRBJ2-7

CDR3nt: TGTGCCAGCAGCTTAGCGCTCTCAAATCGGCAGACCCAGTACTTC
CDR3aa: CASSLALSNRQTQYF
v_gene: TRBV7-2
abundance: .
d_gene: .
j_gene: TRBJ2-5

CDR3nt: TGCGCCAGCAGCTTGGATCCGGGCATGAAGACCCAGTACTTC
CDR3aa: CASSLDPGMKTQYF
v_gene: TRBV5-1
abundance: few
d_gene: .
j_gene: TRBJ2-5

CDR3nt: TGCGCCAGCAGCTCCCGGGACAGACCCTACAATGAGCAGTTCTTC
CDR3aa: CASSSRDRPYNEQFF
v_gene: TRBV5-1
abundance: .
d_gene: TRBD1
j_gene: TRBJ2-1

CDR3nt: TGTGCCAGCAGAATGGACAGCCAGACGGGAGGCTACACCTTC
CDR3aa: CASRMDSQTGGYTF
v_gene: TRBV7-3
abundance: .
d_gene: .
j_gene: TRBJ1-2

CDR3nt: TGTGCCAGCAGCTCGACCAGCGGGATTTACGAGCAGTACTTC
CDR3aa: CASSSTSGIYEQYF
v_gene: TRBV7-6
abundance: few
d_gene: TRBD2
j_gene: TRBJ2-7

CDR3nt: TGTGCCTGGAGGCAAGAGATCTCTGGAAACACCATATATTTT
CDR3aa: CAWRQEISGNTIYF
v_gene: TRBV30
abundance: few
d_gene: .
j_gene: TRBJ1-3

CDR3nt: TGTGCCAGCAGCTTATTTGAGACCCAGTACTTC
CDR3aa: CASSLFETQYF
v_gene: TRBV7-2
abundance: .
d_gene: .
j_gene: TRBJ2-5

CDR3nt: TGTGCCAGCAGATCTACAGGGTCCACTGAAGCTTTCTTT
CDR3aa: CASRSTGSTEAFF
v_gene: TRBV7-2
abundance: .
d_gene: .
j_gene: TRBJ1-1

CDR3nt: TGCAGCGAGTGGACGGTGGGTCAGCCCCAGCATTTT
CDR3aa: CSEWTVGQPQHF
v_gene: TRBV29-1
abundance: .
d_gene: .
j_gene: TRBJ1-5

CDR3nt: TGCGCCAGCAGGGGAGCGTTAGGTGGAAATGAGCAGTTCTTC
CDR3aa: CASRGALGGNEQFF
v_gene: TRBV5-1
abundance: few
d_gene: .
j_gene: TRBJ2-1

CDR3nt: TGTGCCAGCAGCTTAGTGCGGCGTTCAGATACGCAGTATTTT
CDR3aa: CASSLVRRSDTQYF
v_gene: TRBV7-2
abundance: few
d_gene: .
j_gene: TRBJ2-3

CDR3nt: TGTGCCAGCAGCTTGGGACAGTGGGGCTACACCTTC
CDR3aa: CASSLGQWGYTF
v_gene: TRBV13
abundance: .
d_gene: TRBD1
j_gene: TRBJ1-2

CDR3nt: TGTGCCAGCAGTTTGGCTAGCGGAACCTACAATGAGCAGTTCTTC
CDR3aa: CASSLASGTYNEQFF
v_gene: TRBV27
abundance: few
d_gene: TRBD2
j_gene: TRBJ2-1

CDR3nt: TGCAGCGTTGAATTCGGGACAGGTCAGCTTTATGGAAAACTGTTTTTT
CDR3aa: CSVEFGTGQLYGKLFF
v_gene: TRBV29-1
abundance: .
d_gene: TRBD1
j_gene: TRBJ1-4

CDR3nt: TGTGCCAGCAGCCCCCTCAGGGGAGAAGAGACCCAGTACTTC
CDR3aa: CASSPLRGEETQYF
v_gene: TRBV7-6
abundance: .
d_gene: .
j_gene: TRBJ2-5

CDR3nt: TGTGCCAGCAGTCCGACTAGCGGTTACAATGAGCAGTTCTTC
CDR3aa: CASSPTSGYNEQFF
v_gene: TRBV27
abundance: .
d_gene: TRBD2
j_gene: TRBJ2-1

CDR3nt: TGTGCCAGCATCCCTCATTCACCCCTCCACTTT
CDR3aa: CASIPHSPLHF
v_gene: TRBV5-8
abundance: few
d_gene: .
j_gene: TRBJ1-6

CDR3nt: TGTGCCAGCAGTGAGAACAGGAACACCGGGGAGCTGTTTTTT
CDR3aa: CASSENRNTGELFF
v_gene: TRBV25-1
abundance: .
d_gene: .
j_gene: TRBJ2-2

CDR3nt: TGCGCCAGCAGCTTGCTACCGGGGTCTAGTCAAGAGACCCAGTACTTC
CDR3aa: CASSLLPGSSQETQYF
v_gene: TRBV5-1
abundance: few
d_gene: .
j_gene: TRBJ2-5

CDR3nt: TGCGCCAGCAGCTTACAGGGCTATGGCTACACCTTC
CDR3aa: CASSLQGYGYTF
v_gene: TRBV5-1
abundance: .
d_gene: .
j_gene: TRBJ1-2

CDR3nt: TGTGCCAGCTCACCGTTTCCCGGGACATTCGGATCTCAAGAGACCCAGTACTTC
CDR3aa: CASSPFPGTFGSQETQYF
v_gene: TRBV18
abundance: .
d_gene: .
j_gene: TRBJ2-5

CDR3nt: TGCGCCAGCAGCTTTCCCTTCAGGGATGGCACTGAAGCTTTCTTT
CDR3aa: CASSFPFRDGTEAFF
v_gene: TRBV5-1
abundance: few
d_gene: .
j_gene: TRBJ1-1

CDR3nt: TGTGCCAGCACCAATACAGAGACCCAGTACTTC
CDR3aa: CASTNTETQYF
v_gene: TRBV7-9
abundance: .
d_gene: .
j_gene: TRBJ2-5

CDR3nt: TGCGCCAGCAGCAAGGACAGCCGCACAGATACGCAGTATTTT
CDR3aa: CASSKDSRTDTQYF
v_gene: TRBV4-3
abundance: .
d_gene: .
j_gene: TRBJ2-3

CDR3nt: TGTGCCAGCAGCCCCTCGGGGCAGGGCCATCGGGACACTGAAGCTTTCTTT
CDR3aa: CASSPSGQGHRDTEAFF
v_gene: TRBV14
abundance: .
d_gene: .
j_gene: TRBJ1-1

CDR3nt: TGTGCCAGCAGTTACTCGGGGGATACGCAGTATTTT
CDR3aa: CASSYSGDTQYF
v_gene: TRBV6-6
abundance: .
d_gene: .
j_gene: TRBJ2-3

CDR3nt: TGTGCCATCAGTGGAGCTGGAGAGACCCAGTACTTC
CDR3aa: CAISGAGETQYF
v_gene: TRBV10-3
abundance: few
d_gene: .
j_gene: TRBJ2-5